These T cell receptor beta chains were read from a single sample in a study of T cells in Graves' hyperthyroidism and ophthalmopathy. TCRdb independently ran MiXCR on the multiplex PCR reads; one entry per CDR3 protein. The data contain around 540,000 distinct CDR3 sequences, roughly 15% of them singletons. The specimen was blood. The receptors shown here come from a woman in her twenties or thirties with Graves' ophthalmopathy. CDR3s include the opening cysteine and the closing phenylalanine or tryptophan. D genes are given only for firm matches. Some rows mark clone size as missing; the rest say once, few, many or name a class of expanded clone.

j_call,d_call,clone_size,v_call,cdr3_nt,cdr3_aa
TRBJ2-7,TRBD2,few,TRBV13,TGTGCCAGCAGCTTGGGACTAGCGGGAGGGAGGCTCGAGCAGTACTTC,CASSLGLAGGRLEQYF
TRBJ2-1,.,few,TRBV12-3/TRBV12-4,TGTGCCAGCACCCCCGCCGAAGGGCCCTCCTACAATGAGCAGTTCTTC,CASTPAEGPSYNEQFF
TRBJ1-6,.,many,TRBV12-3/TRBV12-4,TGTGCCAGCAGTACAGGATCTTCATTAGTTAATTCACCCCTCCACTTT,CASSTGSSLVNSPLHF
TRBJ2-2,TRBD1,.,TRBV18,TGTGCCAGCTCACCGTCGACAGGGAGTGCCGGGGAGCTGTTTTTT,CASSPSTGSAGELFF
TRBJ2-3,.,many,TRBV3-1,TGTGCCAGCAGCCAAGAAATCGGGGGCAACTGGACAGATACGCAGTATTTT,CASSQEIGGNWTDTQYF
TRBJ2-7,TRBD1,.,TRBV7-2,TGTGCCAGCAGCCAGCGACAGGGAACCTACGAGCAGTACTTC,CASSQRQGTYEQYF
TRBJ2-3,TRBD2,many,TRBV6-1,TGTGCCAGCAGTCCAAGGACTAGCATCTTGGATACGCAGTATTTT,CASSPRTSILDTQYF
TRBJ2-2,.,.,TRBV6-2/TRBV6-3,TGTGCCATCAGCCTAGGGTCAGGCGGGGAGCTGTTTTTT,CAISLGSGGELFF
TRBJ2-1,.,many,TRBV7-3,TGTGCCAGCAGCTTAGGGCCGCACCTGGATGAGCAGTTCTTC,CASSLGPHLDEQFF
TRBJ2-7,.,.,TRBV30,TGTGCCTGGAGCCATGCCTACGAGCAGTACTTC,CAWSHAYEQYF
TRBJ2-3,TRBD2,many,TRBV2,TGTGCCAGCAGTGAAATTAGCGGGAGGCCTAGCACAGATACGCAGTATTTT,CASSEISGRPSTDTQYF
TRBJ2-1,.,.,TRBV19,TGTGCCAGTAGTTCACAAAGAAGCTCCTACAATGAGCAGTTCTTC,CASSSQRSSYNEQFF
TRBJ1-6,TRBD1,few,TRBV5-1,TGCGCCAGCAGGGGGACAGCAAATAATTCACCCCTCCACTTT,CASRGTANNSPLHF
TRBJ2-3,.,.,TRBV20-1,TGCAGTGCTAGAGTGGACTACCCATATAGCACAGGTACGCAGTATTTT,CSARVDYPYSTGTQYF
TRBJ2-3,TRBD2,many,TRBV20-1,TGCAGTGCTAGAGATTGGGGACTAGCGGGGATCACAGATACGCAGTATTTT,CSARDWGLAGITDTQYF
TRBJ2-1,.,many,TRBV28,TGTGCCAGCAGTTTCCCTACCCCGGGACGCCGAAGCAATGAGCAGTTCTTC,CASSFPTPGRRSNEQFF
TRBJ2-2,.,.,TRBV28,TGTGCCAGCGTAAGGGCGGCCGCCTCGAACACCGGGGAGCTGTTTTTT,CASVRAAASNTGELFF
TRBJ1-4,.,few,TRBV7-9,TGTGCCAGCAGCTCGACCGTACAAGGAGCTAATGAAAAACTGTTTTTT,CASSSTVQGANEKLFF
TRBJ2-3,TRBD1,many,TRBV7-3,TGTGCCAGCAGCGTGGGACAGGGAACAGATACGCAGTATTTT,CASSVGQGTDTQYF
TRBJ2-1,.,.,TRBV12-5,TGTGCTAGTGGTCCACAGGGCCCCTCGGAGCAGTTCTTC,CASGPQGPSEQFF
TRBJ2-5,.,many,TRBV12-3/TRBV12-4,TGTGCCAGCAGCTTCGGAGAGACCCAGTACTTC,CASSFGETQYF
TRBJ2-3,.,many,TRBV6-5,TGTGCCAGCAGTTACTCGGGCGTTGGCACAGATACGCAGTATTTT,CASSYSGVGTDTQYF
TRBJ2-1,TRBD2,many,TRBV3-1,TGTGCCAGCAGCCAATTCAACGGGAGGGGAGCGGGAGTGGGCAATGAGCAGTTCTTC,CASSQFNGRGAGVGNEQFF
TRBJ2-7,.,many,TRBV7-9,TGTGCCAGCAGCTCTTACCCGGGCGGGATTCAGTACGAGCAGTACTTC,CASSSYPGGIQYEQYF
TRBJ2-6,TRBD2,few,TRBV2,TGTGCCAGGGCCGGGACTAGCACTGGGGCCAACGTCCTGACTTTC,CARAGTSTGANVLTF
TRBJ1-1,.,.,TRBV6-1,TGTGCCAGCAGTGCCTCAGTGGGAACTGAAGCTTTCTTT,CASSASVGTEAFF
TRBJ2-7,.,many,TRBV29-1,TGCAGCGTTGAAGACAGGGGAAGCAACTACGAGCAGTACTTC,CSVEDRGSNYEQYF
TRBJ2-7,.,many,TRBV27,TGTGCCAGCAGTTGGTCCAGCGCCTACGAGCAGTACTTC,CASSWSSAYEQYF
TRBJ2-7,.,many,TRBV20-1,TGCAGTGCTAGAAGGACAGACGAGCAGTACTTC,CSARRTDEQYF
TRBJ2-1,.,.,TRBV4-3,TGCGCCAGCAGCCAAGATGCAAATGAGCAGTTCTTC,CASSQDANEQFF
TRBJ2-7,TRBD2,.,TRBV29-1,TGCAGCGTTGAAGATCCATACGGGGGGGAACTCTCCTACGAGCAGTACTTC,CSVEDPYGGELSYEQYF